These 7 T cell receptor beta chains were all obtained from the same sample, sequenced in a study of vaccination effects on CD4 cells after COVID-19. Clones were read by immunoSEQ multiplex PCR, and TCRdb kept only the in-frame ones, dropping some. The sample contains 25,000 to 35,000 clones, about 80% of which appear only once. These receptors have no known antigen. Sequencing was preceded by expansion of antigen-specific CD4+ T cells with viral peptide pools in the ViraFEST assay. Having been cultured for roughly 11 days, the cells underwent CD4+ T cell isolation. Absence of prior SARS-CoV-2 infection characterized the vaccine recipients, who showed negative nucleocapsid antibodies. This sample comprised CD4+ T cells from PBMCs cultured with SARS-CoV-2 spike peptides, obtained before COVID-19 vaccination. Receptors originate from a human donor who received a COVID-19 vaccine.

The chain couples TRBV21-1 to TRBJ2-7; whether TRBD1, the table's D call, matches the DNA was not checked. TRBV21-1 is a pseudogene locus. The CDR3 extends over 17 amino acids. CDR3 region: CASSKAHSDRGLSEQYF. As DNA, the CDR3 is TGTGCCAGCAGCAAAGCGCATTCGGACAGGGGTTTGAGCGAGCAGTACTTC.

J is TRBJ1-1 and V is TRBV5-1; D gene unclear. The ends were cut back, 0 bases at V and 5 bases at J, with 8 bases in the middle. Germline V gives CDR1 SGHRS, CDR2 YFSETQ. The CDR3 is 13 residues long. The CDR3 sequence is CASSLATWTEAFF. The DNA for the CDR3 is TGCGCCAGCAGCTTGGCCACGTGGACTGAAGCTTTCTTT.

The chain links TRBV15 to TRBJ2-7; 8 nucleotides align to TRBD2. Germline V lookup: CDR1 LNHNV, CDR2 YYDKDF (reference sequence). J lost 2 bases, V lost 3 bases, and 9 bases had no gene match. The CDR3 is 16 residues long. CDR3 sequence: CATSRGIGRAAYEQYF. The CDR3 region has the DNA TGTGCCACCAGCAGGGGGATCGGGAGGGCCGCCTACGAGCAGTACTTC.

This chain uses TRBV5-4 with TRBJ1-1, with D maybe TRBD1 (5 bases). Trimming shortened V by 2 bases and J by 3 bases, and 11 bases separated the two germline ends. The germline CDR1 and CDR2 sequences are SGHNT and YYREEE (reference sequence). The CDR3 loop spans 14 amino acids. Written as DNA, the CDR3 is TGTGCCAGCAGCTTAGGGGCCAGGGACACTGAAGCTTTCTTT. Protein: CASSLGARDTEAFF.

This CDR3 is CARETPRIPPNTGELFF. DNA for the CDR3: TGTGCCAGAGAAACCCCCCGGATCCCTCCGAACACCGGGGAGCTGTTTTTT. V usage is TRBV24-1 and J usage is TRBJ2-2, with unresolved D. V lost 11 bases and J lost 0, with 21 bases in between. Germline assignment: CDR1 KGHDR and CDR2 SFDVKD. CDR3 length equals 17 residues.

The chain combines TRBV2 with TRBJ1-1; no firm D call. CDR3 length: 18 residues. Trimming cost V 0 bases and J 0 bases, with 17 bases left between them. Germline-derived CDR1 and CDR2 are SNHLY and FYNNEI. Written as DNA, the CDR3 is TGTGCCAGCAGTGAAGCACTGAGTTGGGCAGCACTGAACACTGAAGCTTTCTTT. Translated: CASSEALSWAALNTEAFF.

V is TRBV7-2 and J is TRBJ1-1; unclear D gene. This CDR3 region has 14 residues. Germline lookup yields CDR1 SGHTA and CDR2 FQGNSA. V was cut by 3 bases and J by 0 bases, with 8 bases left in between. The CDR3 nucleotides read TGTGCCAGCAGCTTCGGCAGCCTGAACACTGAAGCTTTCTTT. It encodes CASSFGSLNTEAFF.